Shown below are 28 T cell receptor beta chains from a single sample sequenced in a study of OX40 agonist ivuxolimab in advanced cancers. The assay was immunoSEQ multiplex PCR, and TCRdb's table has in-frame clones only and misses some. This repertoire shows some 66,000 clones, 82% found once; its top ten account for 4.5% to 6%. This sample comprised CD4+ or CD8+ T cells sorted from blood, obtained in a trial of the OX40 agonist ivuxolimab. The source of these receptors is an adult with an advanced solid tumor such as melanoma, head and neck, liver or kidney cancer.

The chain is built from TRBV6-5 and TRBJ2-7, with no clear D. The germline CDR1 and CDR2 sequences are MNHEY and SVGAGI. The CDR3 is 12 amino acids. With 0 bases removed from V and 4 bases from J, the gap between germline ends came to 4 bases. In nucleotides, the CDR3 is TGTGCCAGCAGTTACTCGAAATACGAGCAGTACTTC. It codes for CASSYSKYEQYF.

The CDR3 spells CASSLEGVVYGETQYF. The CDR3 bases are TGTGCCAGCAGCTTAGAGGGGGTCGTGTACGGGGAGACCCAGTACTTC. The rearrangement joins TRBV7-9 to TRBJ2-5, with a tentative D call TRBD1 (6 bases). CDR3 length: 16 amino acids. Per the germline V gene, CDR1 is SEHNR and CDR2 is FQNEAQ (reference sequence). Trimming took 1 base from V and 5 from J, leaving 17 bases between them.

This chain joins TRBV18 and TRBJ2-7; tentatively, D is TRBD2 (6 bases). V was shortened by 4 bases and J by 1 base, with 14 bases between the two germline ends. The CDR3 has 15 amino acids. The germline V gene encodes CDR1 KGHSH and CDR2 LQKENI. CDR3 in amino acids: CASSLTRLASYEQYF. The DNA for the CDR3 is TGTGCCAGCTCACTTACGCGTCTAGCGTCCTACGAGCAGTACTTC.

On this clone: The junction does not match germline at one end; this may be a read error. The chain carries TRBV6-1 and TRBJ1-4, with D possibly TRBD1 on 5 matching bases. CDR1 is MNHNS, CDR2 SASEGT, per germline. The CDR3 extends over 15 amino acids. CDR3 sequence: CASREGRIANEKLFF. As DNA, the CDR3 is TGTGCCAGCCGTGAGGGGAGGATAGCTAATGAAAAACTGTTTTTT.

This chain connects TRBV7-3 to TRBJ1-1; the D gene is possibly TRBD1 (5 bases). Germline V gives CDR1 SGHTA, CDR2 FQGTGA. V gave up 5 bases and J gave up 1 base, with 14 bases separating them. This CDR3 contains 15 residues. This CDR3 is CASSEGGGANTEAFF. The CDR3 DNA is TGTGCCAGCAGCGAAGGCGGGGGAGCGAACACTGAAGCTTTCTTT.

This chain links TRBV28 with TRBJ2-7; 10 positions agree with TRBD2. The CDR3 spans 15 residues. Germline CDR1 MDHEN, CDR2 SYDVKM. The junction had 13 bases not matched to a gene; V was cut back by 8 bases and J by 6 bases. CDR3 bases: TGTGCCAGCTCCTTTTGGACTAGCGGAGGCGCCGAGCAGTACTTC. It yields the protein CASSFWTSGGAEQYF.

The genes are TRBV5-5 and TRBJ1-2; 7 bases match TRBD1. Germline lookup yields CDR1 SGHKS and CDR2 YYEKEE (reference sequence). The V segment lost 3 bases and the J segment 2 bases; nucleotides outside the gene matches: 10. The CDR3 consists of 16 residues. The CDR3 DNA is TGTGCCAGCAGCTCTTTCCTCTCGACAGGGAACTATGGCTACACCTTC. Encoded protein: CASSSFLSTGNYGYTF.

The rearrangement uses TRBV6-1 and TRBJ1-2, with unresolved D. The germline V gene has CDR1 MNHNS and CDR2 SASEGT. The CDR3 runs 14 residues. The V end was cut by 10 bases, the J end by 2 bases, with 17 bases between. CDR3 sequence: CATIGFLLNYGYTF. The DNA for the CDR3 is TGTGCCACCATAGGGTTCCTACTAAACTATGGCTACACCTTC.

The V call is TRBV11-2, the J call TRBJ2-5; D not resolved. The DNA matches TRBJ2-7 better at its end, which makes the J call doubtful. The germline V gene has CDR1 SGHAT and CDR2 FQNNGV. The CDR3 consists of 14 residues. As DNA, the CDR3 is TGTGCCAGCAGCTTAGATGCCGGGTCGGACGAGCAGTACTTC. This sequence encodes CASSLDAGSDEQYF.

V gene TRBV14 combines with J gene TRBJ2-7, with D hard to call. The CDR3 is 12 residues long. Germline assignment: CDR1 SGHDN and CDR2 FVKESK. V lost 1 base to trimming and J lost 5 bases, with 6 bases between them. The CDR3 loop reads CASSQVRHEQYF. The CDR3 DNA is TGTGCCAGCAGCCAAGTAAGGCACGAGCAGTACTTC.

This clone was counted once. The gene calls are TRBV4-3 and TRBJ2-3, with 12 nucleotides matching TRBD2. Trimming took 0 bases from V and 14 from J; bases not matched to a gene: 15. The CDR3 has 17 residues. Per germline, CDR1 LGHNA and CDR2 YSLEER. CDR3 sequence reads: CASSQDKGLAGGPSAYF. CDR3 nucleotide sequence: TGCGCCAGCAGCCAAGATAAGGGACTAGCGGGCGGACCCTCAGCGTATTTT.

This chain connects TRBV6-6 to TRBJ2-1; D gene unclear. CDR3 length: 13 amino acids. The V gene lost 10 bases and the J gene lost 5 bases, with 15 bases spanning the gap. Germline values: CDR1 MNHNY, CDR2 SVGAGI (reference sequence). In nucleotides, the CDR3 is TGTGCCACTGGCACAACCATCGACAATGAGCAGTTCTTC. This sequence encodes CATGTTIDNEQFF.

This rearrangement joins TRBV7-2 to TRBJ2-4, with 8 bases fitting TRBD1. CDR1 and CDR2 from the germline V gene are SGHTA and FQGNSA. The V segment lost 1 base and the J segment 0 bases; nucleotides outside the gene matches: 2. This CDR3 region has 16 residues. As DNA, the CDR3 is TGTGCCAGCAGCTTAGTGGGGACAGGAGCCAAAAACATTCAGTACTTC. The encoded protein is CASSLVGTGAKNIQYF.

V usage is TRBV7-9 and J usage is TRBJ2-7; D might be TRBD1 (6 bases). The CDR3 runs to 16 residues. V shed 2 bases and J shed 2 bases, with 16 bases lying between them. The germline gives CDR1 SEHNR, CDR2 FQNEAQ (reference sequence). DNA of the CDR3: TGTGCCAGCAGCTTAACATCGGGTCACAGGGCCTACGAGCAGTACTTC. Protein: CASSLTSGHRAYEQYF.

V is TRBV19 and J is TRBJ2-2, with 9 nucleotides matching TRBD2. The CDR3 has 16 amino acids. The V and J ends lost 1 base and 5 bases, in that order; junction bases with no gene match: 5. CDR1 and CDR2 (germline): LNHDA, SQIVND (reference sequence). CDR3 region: CASSIGPGLATGELFF. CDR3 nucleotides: TGTGCCAGTAGTATAGGCCCGGGACTAGCAACCGGGGAGCTGTTTTTT.

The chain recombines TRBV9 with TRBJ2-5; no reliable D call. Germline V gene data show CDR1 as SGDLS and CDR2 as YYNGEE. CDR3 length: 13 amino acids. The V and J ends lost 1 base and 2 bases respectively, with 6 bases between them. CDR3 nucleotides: TGTGCCAGCAGCGTAAGCGTACAAGAGACCCAGTACTTC. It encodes CASSVSVQETQYF.

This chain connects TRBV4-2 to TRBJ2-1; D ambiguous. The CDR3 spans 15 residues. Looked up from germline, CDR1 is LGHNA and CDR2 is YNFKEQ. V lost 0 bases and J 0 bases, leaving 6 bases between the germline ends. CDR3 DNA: TGTGCCAGCAGCCAAGAGGTCGGCTCCTACAATGAGCAGTTCTTC. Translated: CASSQEVGSYNEQFF.

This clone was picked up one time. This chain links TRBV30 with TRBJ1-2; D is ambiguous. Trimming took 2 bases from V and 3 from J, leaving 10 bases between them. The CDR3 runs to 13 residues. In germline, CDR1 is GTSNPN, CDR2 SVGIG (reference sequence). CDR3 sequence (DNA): TGTGCCTGGAGTAGGGAGCCCCACTATGGCTACACCTTC. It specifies CAWSREPHYGYTF.

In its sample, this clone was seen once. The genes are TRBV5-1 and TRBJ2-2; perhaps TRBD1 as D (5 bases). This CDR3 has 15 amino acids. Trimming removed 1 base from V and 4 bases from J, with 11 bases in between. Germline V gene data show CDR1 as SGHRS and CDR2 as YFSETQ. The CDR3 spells CASSLKGWATGELFF. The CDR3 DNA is TGCGCCAGCAGCTTGAAGGGGTGGGCCACCGGGGAGCTGTTTTTT.

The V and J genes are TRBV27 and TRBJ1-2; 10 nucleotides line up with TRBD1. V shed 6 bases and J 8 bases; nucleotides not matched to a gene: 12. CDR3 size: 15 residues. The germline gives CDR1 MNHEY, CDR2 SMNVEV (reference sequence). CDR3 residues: CASSPRDRGGGGYTF. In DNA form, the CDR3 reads TGTGCCAGCAGCCCTCGGGACAGGGGAGGAGGCGGCTACACCTTC.

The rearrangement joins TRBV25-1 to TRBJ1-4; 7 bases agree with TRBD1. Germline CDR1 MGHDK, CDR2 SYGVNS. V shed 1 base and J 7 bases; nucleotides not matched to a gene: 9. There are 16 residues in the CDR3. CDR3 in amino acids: CASSEFRGGLGEKLFF. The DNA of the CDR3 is TGTGCCAGCAGTGAATTCAGGGGGGGTCTTGGTGAAAAACTGTTTTTT. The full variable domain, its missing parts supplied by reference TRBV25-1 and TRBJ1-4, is EADIYQTPRYLVIGTGKKITLECSQTMGHDKMYWYQQDPGMELHLIHYSYGVNSTEKGDLSSESTVSRIRTEHFPLTLESARPSHTSQYLCASSEFRGGLGEKLFFGSGTQLSVL.

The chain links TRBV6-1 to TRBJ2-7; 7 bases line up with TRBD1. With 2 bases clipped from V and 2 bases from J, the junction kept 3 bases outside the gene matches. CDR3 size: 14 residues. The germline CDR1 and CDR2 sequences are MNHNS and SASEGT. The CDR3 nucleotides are TGTGCCAGCAGTGAATACAGGGGTCCCTACGAGCAGTACGTC. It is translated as CASSEYRGPYEQYV.

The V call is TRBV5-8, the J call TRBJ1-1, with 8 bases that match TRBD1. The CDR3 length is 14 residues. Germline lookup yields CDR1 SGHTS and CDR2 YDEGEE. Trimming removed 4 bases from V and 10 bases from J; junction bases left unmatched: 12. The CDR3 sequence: CASSRGHDRGSAFF. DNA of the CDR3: TGTGCCAGCAGCAGAGGACACGACAGGGGATCAGCTTTCTTT.

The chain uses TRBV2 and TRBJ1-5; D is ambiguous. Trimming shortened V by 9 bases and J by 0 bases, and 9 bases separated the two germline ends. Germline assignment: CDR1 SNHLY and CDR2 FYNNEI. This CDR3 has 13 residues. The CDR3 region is CASTQTSNQPQHF. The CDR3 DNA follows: TGTGCCAGTACCCAGACTAGCAATCAGCCCCAGCATTTT. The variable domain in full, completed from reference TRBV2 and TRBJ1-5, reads EPEVTQTPSHQVTQMGQEVILRCVPISNHLYFYWYRQILGQKVEFLVSFYNNEISEKSEIFDDQFSVERPDGSNFTLKIRSTKLEDSAMYFCASTQTSNQPQHFGDGTRLSIL.

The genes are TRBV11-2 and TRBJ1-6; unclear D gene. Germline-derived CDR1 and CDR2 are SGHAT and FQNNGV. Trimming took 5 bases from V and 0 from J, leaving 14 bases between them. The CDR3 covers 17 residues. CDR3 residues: CASSPTHSSSYNSPLHF. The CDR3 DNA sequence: TGTGCCAGCAGCCCCACTCACTCTAGCTCCTATAATTCACCCCTCCACTTT. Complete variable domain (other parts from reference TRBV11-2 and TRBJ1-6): EAGVAQSPRYKIIEKRQSVAFWCNPISGHATLYWYQQILGQGPKLLIQFQNNGVVDDSQLPKDRFSAERLKGVDSTLKIQPAKLEDSAVYLCASSPTHSSSYNSPLHFGNGTRLTVT.

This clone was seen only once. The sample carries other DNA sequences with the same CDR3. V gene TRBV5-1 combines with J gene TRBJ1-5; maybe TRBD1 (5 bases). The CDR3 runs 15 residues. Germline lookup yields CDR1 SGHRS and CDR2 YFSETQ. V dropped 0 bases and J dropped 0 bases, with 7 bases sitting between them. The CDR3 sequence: CASSLEGYSNQPQHF. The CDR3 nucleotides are TGCGCCAGCAGCTTGGAGGGGTATAGCAATCAGCCCCAGCATTTT.

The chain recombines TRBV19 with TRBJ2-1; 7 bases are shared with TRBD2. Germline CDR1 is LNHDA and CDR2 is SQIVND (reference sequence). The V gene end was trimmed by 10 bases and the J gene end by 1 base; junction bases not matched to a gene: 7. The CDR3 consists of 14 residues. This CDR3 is CATKAGVSYNEQFF. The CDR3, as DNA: TGTGCCACAAAGGCGGGGGTGTCCTACAATGAGCAGTTCTTC.

This CDR3 reads CASSPDSGLAGELFF. CDR3 nucleotides: TGCGCCAGCAGCCCGGACAGCGGGCTGGCCGGGGAGCTGTTTTTT. The chain combines TRBV5-1 with TRBJ2-2; D could derive from TRBD1 or TRBD2 (6 bases each). V lost 4 bases, J lost 6 bases, and 16 bases lay in between. This CDR3 is 15 amino acids long. Germline V gene sequence: CDR1 SGHRS, CDR2 YFSETQ.